The 19 T cell receptor beta chains in this list originate from one sample, sequenced in a study of metastatic and nonmetastatic thyroid tumors. No patient received treatment before thyroid surgery. With MiXCR, TCRdb called clones anew from the PCR reads. The table lists tens of thousands of clones, roughly 10% of them singletons. Sequencing used blood. The receptors were gathered from a female donor with papillary thyroid cancer or a benign thyroid nodule (not recorded which). Some clones in this sample may be carry-over from other donors' samples.

This clone showed up many times. The chain employs TRBV6-1 and TRBJ2-4; D ambiguous. Trimming pared 2 bases from V and 9 bases from J, leaving 14 bases between. The CDR3 length is 14 residues. The germline gives CDR1 MNHNS, CDR2 SASEGT. The CDR3 sequence is CASSESPSLPIQYF. As DNA, the CDR3 is TGTGCCAGCAGTGAAAGTCCCTCCCTCCCCATTCAGTACTTC.

The table lists this clone with a few counts. The J gene is TRBJ2-7, the V gene TRBV30, with D perhaps matching TRBD2 (5 bases). From germline, CDR1 is GTSNPN and CDR2 SVGIG (reference sequence). V lost 3 bases, J lost 2 bases, and 11 bases lay in between. The CDR3 has 13 amino acids. CDR3 residues: CAWRTDGTYEQYF. DNA of the CDR3: TGTGCCTGGAGGACGGACGGGACCTACGAGCAGTACTTC.

This clone was counted many times. V usage is TRBV11-2 and J usage is TRBJ2-2; 7 bases fit TRBD2. The CDR3 loop spans 14 amino acids. The ends lost 2 bases at V and 4 bases at J; junction bases unmatched: 1. Germline V gene lookup returns CDR1 SGHAT and CDR2 FQNNGV. The CDR3 DNA is TGTGCCAGCAGCTTACTAGCGGTCACCGGGGAGCTGTTTTTT. Protein sequence: CASSLLAVTGELFF.

This clone has more than one count but fewer than ten. J is TRBJ1-5 and V is TRBV6-1, with D possibly matching TRBD1 (5 bases). Trimming shortened V by 3 bases and J by 7 bases, and 10 bases separated the two germline ends. The CDR3 length is 13 residues. Looked up from germline, CDR1 is MNHNS and CDR2 is SASEGT. The CDR3 DNA reads as TGTGCCAGCAGTGAGCTTGGGGGGCAGCCCCAGCATTTT. It is translated as CASSELGGQPQHF.

This clone was recorded at least ten times. It may be a read error: a sequence one base away is much more abundant. The sample holds other DNA sequences that translate to the same CDR3. The CDR3 loop is CASSLSGEDEKLFF. The CDR3, as DNA: TGTGCCAGCAGTCTATCGGGGGAGGATGAAAAACTGTTTTTT. The chain is built from TRBV28 and TRBJ1-4; D perhaps matches TRBD1 (5 bases). CDR1 MDHEN and CDR2 SYDVKM come from the germline V gene. The V end lost 5 bases, the J end lost 6 bases, and 13 bases lay between the germline ends. The CDR3 extends over 14 amino acids. The entire variable domain, with the rest obtained from reference TRBV28 and TRBJ1-4, is as follows: DVKVTQSSRYLVKRTGEKVFLECVQDMDHENMFWYRQDPGLGLRLIYFSYDVKMKEKGDIPEGYSVSREKKERFSLILESASTNQTSMYLCASSLSGEDEKLFFGSGTQLSVL.

This clone was seen many times. The chain carries TRBV7-6 and TRBJ1-4; D ambiguous. Trimming pared 1 base from V and 7 bases from J, leaving 7 bases between. Germline V gene sequence: CDR1 SGHVS, CDR2 FNYEAQ. The CDR3 covers 13 residues. The CDR3 DNA reads TGTGCCAGCAGCTTAGACGGTGTTGAAAAACTGTTTTTT. Translated, it gives CASSLDGVEKLFF. Full variable domain (remainder filled in from reference TRBV7-6 and TRBJ1-4): GAGVSQSPRYKVTKRGQDVALRCDPISGHVSLYWYRQALGQGPEFLTYFNYEAQQDKSGLPNDRFSAERPEGSISTLTIQRTEQRDSAMYRCASSLDGVEKLFFGSGTQLSVL.

This clone was recorded many times. Different DNA sequences within this sample yield the same CDR3. This chain connects TRBV5-4 to TRBJ2-1, with TRBD2 matching over 13 bases. Germline V gene sequence: CDR1 SGHNT, CDR2 YYREEE (reference sequence). V lost 3 bases and J lost 7; bases outside the gene matches: 4. The CDR3 consists of 15 residues. Here the CDR3 reads CASSSQGLAGNEQFF. The CDR3 DNA reads as TGTGCCAGCAGCTCCCAGGGACTAGCGGGAAATGAGCAGTTCTTC.

This clone was counted ten times or more. The J gene is TRBJ2-7, the V gene TRBV19; D remains ambiguous. The CDR3 sequence is 13 residues long. Trimming took 5 bases from V and 1 from J, leaving 9 bases between them. Germline CDR1 is LNHDA and CDR2 is SQIVND (reference sequence). The CDR3 region has the DNA TGTGCCAGTAGTCCCCGACCTTCCTACGAGCAGTACTTC. It codes for CASSPRPSYEQYF.

There are many counts of this clone. This may arise from a read error, as a much more abundant clone is one base away. The J gene is TRBJ2-2, the V gene TRBV11-2; TRBD2 matches at 10 bases. Germline loops: CDR1 SGHAT, CDR2 FQNNGV. Unmatched junction bases numbered 5, after V lost 3 bases and J lost 4 bases. The CDR3 sequence is 16 residues long. The DNA for the CDR3 is TGTGCCAGCAGCTTCCTACTAGCGGGAAGCACCGGGGAGCTGTTTTTT. Translating it yields CASSFLLAGSTGELFF.

This clone has ten or more counts. The gene calls are TRBV27 and TRBJ2-5; possibly TRBD1 for D (5 bases). Germline-derived CDR1 and CDR2 are MNHEY and SMNVEV (reference sequence). Trimming pared 4 bases from V and 0 bases from J, leaving 6 bases between. The CDR3 loop spans 13 amino acids. The CDR3 region has the DNA TGTGCCAGCAGTTACAGGCACCAAGAGACCCAGTACTTC. Translated, it gives CASSYRHQETQYF.

There are many counts of this clone. The V gene is TRBV27, the J gene TRBJ2-2; tentatively, D is TRBD2 (5 bases). The V gene's germline CDR1 is MNHEY and CDR2 SMNVEV (reference sequence). The V end was cut by 2 bases, the J end by 3 bases, with 10 bases between. This CDR3 has 15 residues. The CDR3 protein is CASSLTLGHTGELFF. In nucleotides, the CDR3 is TGTGCCAGCAGTTTAACACTAGGCCACACCGGGGAGCTGTTTTTT.

This clone appeared many times. The chain joins TRBV10-2 to TRBJ2-7, with D possibly being TRBD1 (6 bases). The CDR3 loop spans 13 amino acids. Trimming stripped 0 bases from V and 6 bases from J, with 9 bases between. CDR1 is WSHSY, CDR2 SAAADI, per germline. This chain's CDR3 is CASSESGQTEQYF. CDR3 sequence (DNA): TGCGCCAGCAGTGAGTCTGGACAGACCGAGCAGTACTTC.

This clone was picked up many times. The chain couples TRBV7-4 to TRBJ2-7, with D possibly TRBD2 on 5 matching bases. The length of the CDR3 is 14 residues. Trimming shortened V by 5 bases and J by 2 bases, and 13 bases separated the two germline ends. Looked up from germline, CDR1 is SGHVT and CDR2 is SQSDAQ. CDR3 amino acids: CASSALRDAYEQYF. CDR3 nucleotides: TGTGCCAGCAGCGCCTTGAGGGATGCCTACGAGCAGTACTTC.

Many counts were recorded for this clone. The V and J genes are TRBV7-2 and TRBJ2-5; D call uncertain. Trimming cost V 0 bases and J 0 bases, with 5 bases left between them. This CDR3 contains 14 residues. Germline loops: CDR1 SGHTA, CDR2 FQGNSA. The CDR3 sequence is CASSLAGYQETQYF. The CDR3 DNA reads as TGTGCCAGCAGCTTAGCAGGGTACCAAGAGACCCAGTACTTC.

This clone came up a few times. This same CDR3 is encoded by further DNA sequences in the sample. The CDR3 is CASSVNNEQFF. CDR3 sequence (DNA): TGCGCCAGCAGTGTAAACAATGAGCAGTTCTTC. The chain combines TRBV10-2 with TRBJ2-1; D gene uncertain. The CDR3 is 11 amino acids. V dropped 4 bases and J dropped 5 bases, with 3 bases sitting between them. Per germline, CDR1 WSHSY and CDR2 SAAADI.

This clone was picked up many times. The chain carries TRBV6-2 or TRBV6-3 and TRBJ1-3; D not certain. Germline V gene lookup returns CDR1 MNHEY and CDR2 SVGEGT. The CDR3 extends over 17 amino acids. The V end was cut by 4 bases, the J end by 0 bases, with 16 bases between. CDR3: CASSSIRLRFSGNTIYF. DNA for the CDR3: TGTGCCAGCAGTTCCATAAGGCTGCGCTTCTCTGGAAACACCATATATTTT.

For this clone: Germline is not matched at one junction end, which may reflect a read error. This chain joins TRBV5-5 and TRBJ2-7, with 7 positions matching TRBD1. This CDR3 contains 12 residues. CDR1 and CDR2 from the germline V gene are SGHKS and YYEKEE (reference sequence). The CDR3 DNA follows: TGTGTCAGCGGCTTCACAGGGGACGAGCAGTACTTC. This codes for CVSGFTGDEQYF.

This clone occurred many times. The V and J genes are TRBV9 and TRBJ1-2; D unresolved. This CDR3 contains 12 residues. Germline assignment: CDR1 SGDLS and CDR2 YYNGEE. V lost 1 base to trimming and J lost 4 bases, with 5 bases between them. As DNA, the CDR3 is TGTGCCAGCAGCGTAACGGGCTATGGCTACACCTTC. Translation: CASSVTGYGYTF.

A remark on this clone: A much larger clone is a single base away; this may be a read error. This sample also contains other DNA sequences that code for the same CDR3. The CDR3: CASIRGGQSEKLFF. In nucleotides, the CDR3 is TGTGCCAGCATACGTGGTGGGCAGAGTGAAAAACTGTTTTTT. The gene calls are TRBV28 and TRBJ1-4; D unclear. V lost 7 bases and J 7 bases, leaving 16 bases between the germline ends. This CDR3 comprises 14 residues. Germline assignment: CDR1 MDHEN and CDR2 SYDVKM.